The 20 T cell receptor beta chains listed next were all sequenced from one sample in a study of blood T cells in healthy people across ages. PCR was performed a second time for about 7 to 12 cycles using a sample-barcoded 5' primer and a J-beta primer mix. TCRdb re-called the 5' RACE reads through MiXCR, storing one row per CDR3 protein. The table lists about 830,000 distinct CDR3 sequences, over 45% of them singletons. Sequences were obtained from blood. All receptors come from a man aged 25 to 40 in good health.

The chain links TRBV20-1 to TRBJ2-1; D is possibly TRBD2 (6 bases). In germline, CDR1 is DFQATT, CDR2 SNEGSKA (reference sequence). This CDR3 has 15 amino acids. V lost 5 bases and J lost 3, with 17 bases in between. The CDR3 here is CSAGTRDFSYNEQFF. DNA for the CDR3: TGCAGTGCTGGTACCCGGGACTTCAGCTACAATGAGCAGTTCTTC.

The sample holds a few counts of this clonotype. The V and J genes are TRBV9 and TRBJ2-5, with D perhaps being TRBD1 or TRBD2 (5 bases each). The DNA matches TRBJ2-7 better at its end, which makes the J call doubtful. CDR3 length: 15 residues. From germline, CDR1 is SGDLS and CDR2 YYNGEE. The CDR3 coding sequence is TGTGCCAGCAGCGTCCGTCTCGAGGGGTTTGACGAGCAGTACTTC. This codes for CASSVRLEGFDEQYF.

The chain is built from TRBV4-3 and TRBJ2-1; D remains ambiguous. V was pared by 0 bases and J by 9 bases, with 18 bases between. CDR1 LGHNA and CDR2 YSLEER come from the germline V gene. The CDR3 spans 16 residues. CDR3: CASSQDFSRFYGEQFF. For the CDR3, the DNA is TGCGCCAGCAGCCAAGATTTTTCCAGGTTTTACGGTGAGCAGTTCTTC.

The chain employs TRBV7-9 and TRBJ2-5; 12 positions agree with TRBD2. The CDR3 spans 17 residues. The junction had 9 bases not matched to a gene; V was cut back by 5 bases and J by 2 bases. CDR1 is SEHNR, CDR2 FQNEAQ, per germline (reference sequence). CDR3 sequence reads: CASSPGLAGHIQETQYF. CDR3 DNA: TGTGCCAGCAGCCCGGGACTAGCGGGCCACATTCAAGAGACCCAGTACTTC.

This clonotype was seen a few times. The rearrangement links TRBV7-2 to TRBJ2-1, with no clear D. Trimming took 5 bases from V and 8 from J, leaving 16 bases between them. This CDR3 has 14 amino acids. From germline, CDR1 is SGHTA and CDR2 FQGNSA. Written as DNA, the CDR3 is TGTGCCAGCAGCGTGAGCCTCTCCCCCCATGAGCAGTTCTTC. It is translated as CASSVSLSPHEQFF.

The chain uses TRBV19 and TRBJ1-2; no reliable D call. Germline V lookup: CDR1 LNHDA, CDR2 SQIVND (reference sequence). The CDR3 loop spans 13 amino acids. The V end lost 9 bases, the J end lost 6 bases, and 17 bases lay between the germline ends. The CDR3 spells CASLNRGGNGYTF. The CDR3 bases are TGTGCCAGCCTAAACCGGGGAGGGAATGGCTACACCTTC.

V is TRBV7-2 and J is TRBJ2-5; D remains ambiguous. The J call is doubtful: the DNA matches TRBJ2-7 better. The CDR3 totals 13 residues. Germline lookup yields CDR1 SGHTA and CDR2 FQGNSA. CDR3 sequence (DNA): TGTGCCAGCAGCGCGGTTCTTAGGAGCGAGCAGTACTTC. Its translation is CASSAVLRSEQYF.

The chain is built from TRBV5-1 and TRBJ2-5, with D possibly matching TRBD1 (5 bases). Trimming stripped 5 bases from V and 2 bases from J, with 10 bases between. The CDR3 has 13 residues. The germline gives CDR1 SGHRS, CDR2 YFSETQ. CDR3: CASRKDTQETQYF. CDR3 DNA: TGCGCCAGCAGGAAGGACACTCAAGAGACCCAGTACTTC.

The CDR3 sequence: CSVEGQRNNEQFF. The CDR3 DNA reads TGCAGCGTTGAAGGCCAGAGGAACAATGAGCAGTTCTTC. The chain couples TRBV29-1 to TRBJ2-1; no definite D call. From germline, CDR1 is SQVTM and CDR2 ANQGSEA. This CDR3 spans 13 amino acids. V was trimmed by 1 base and J by 5 bases, leaving 9 bases between them.

This clonotype was detected only a few times. This rearrangement joins TRBV29-1 to TRBJ2-7; D remains unclear. The germline V gene encodes CDR1 SQVTM and CDR2 ANQGSEA. The germline V and J ends were trimmed by 0 bases and 5 bases, with 8 bases remaining between them. The CDR3 has 12 residues. CDR3 in DNA: TGCAGCGTTGAAGATCTTGCTAACGAGCAGTACTTC. This codes for CSVEDLANEQYF.

This clonotype has a handful of counts. This chain links TRBV6-1 with TRBJ2-5; D might be TRBD2 (6 bases). Germline V gene lookup returns CDR1 MNHNS and CDR2 SASEGT. The CDR3 extends over 16 amino acids. V gave up 4 bases and J gave up 2 bases, with 17 bases separating them. The CDR3 region is CASSGGVARRQETQYF. DNA of the CDR3: TGTGCCAGCAGTGGGGGGGTAGCTAGACGACAAGAGACCCAGTACTTC.

Here the CDR3 DNA reads TGTGCCAGCAGTGAATACTTCTCGAGGGACTCCGAGCGGGGCTACACCTTC. The encoded protein is CASSEYFSRDSERGYTF. The V and J genes are TRBV25-1 and TRBJ1-2, with D maybe TRBD1 (5 bases). V was shortened by 0 bases and J by 8 bases, with 22 bases between the two germline ends. CDR3 length: 17 residues. Germline CDR1 is MGHDK and CDR2 is SYGVNS.

In nucleotides, the CDR3 is TGTGCCACCCAAAAGGCCGGGGGGCGGAGCACCGGGGAGCTGTTTTTT. Protein: CATQKAGGRSTGELFF. V usage is TRBV7-2 and J usage is TRBJ2-2, with a possible D match to TRBD2 (7 bases). Trimming took off 10 bases at V and 4 bases at J, with 22 bases between the two ends. The CDR3 totals 16 residues. The germline CDR1 and CDR2 sequences are SGHTA and FQGNSA.

With regard to this clonotype: At one end, the junction sequence differs from germline, possibly due to a read error. This chain uses TRBV5-1 with TRBJ2-5; 8 nucleotides agree with TRBD1. The CDR3 totals 14 residues. Germline CDR1 is SGHRS and CDR2 is YFSETQ. CDR3 DNA: TGTGCCAGCAGTGCGGGACAGGAACAAGAGACCCAGTACTTC. It is translated as CASSAGQEQETQYF.

This clonotype has only a few counts. The rearrangement links TRBV7-2 to TRBJ2-4; TRBD1 agrees at 8 bases. After removal of 5 bases from V and 0 bases from J, the junction contained 15 bases not matched to a gene. Germline V gene lookup returns CDR1 SGHTA and CDR2 FQGNSA. The CDR3 consists of 19 residues. CDR3 sequence (DNA): TGTGCCAGCAGCCTAAGCCCTCGGACAGGGACAATAGCCAAAAACATTCAGTACTTC. Its translation: CASSLSPRTGTIAKNIQYF.

The J gene is TRBJ2-7, the V gene TRBV29-1; 9 bases map to TRBD2. V lost 8 bases to trimming and J lost 7 bases; unmatched junction nucleotides: 9. Germline CDR1 and CDR2: SQVTM and ANQGSEA. The length of the CDR3 is 12 residues. The CDR3 region has the DNA TGCAGCACAAGCGGGAGGAACAATGAGCAGTACTTC. Protein product: CSTSGRNNEQYF.

V usage is TRBV11-2 and J usage is TRBJ2-1, with D possibly TRBD2 on 5 matching bases. CDR1 and CDR2 (germline): SGHAT, FQNNGV. Deletions cut 3 bases from V and 5 bases from J, with 11 bases between. This CDR3 contains 14 residues. The CDR3 here is CASSFSRAHNEQFF. The CDR3 DNA follows: TGTGCCAGCAGCTTCTCGAGGGCCCACAATGAGCAGTTCTTC.

The V and J genes are TRBV6-4 and TRBJ2-6; 7 nucleotides line up with TRBD1. After removal of 4 bases from V and 0 bases from J, the junction contained 6 bases not matched to a gene. This CDR3 has 17 amino acids. Germline V gene lookup returns CDR1 MRHNA and CDR2 SNTAGT. The CDR3 nucleotides are TGTGCCAGCAGTGCGGTACAGGGGAACTCTGGGGCCAACGTCCTGACTTTC. Encoded protein: CASSAVQGNSGANVLTF.

The chain is built from TRBV29-1 and TRBJ1-2; perhaps TRBD1 as D (6 bases). V gave up 6 bases and J gave up 0 bases, with 11 bases separating them. The V gene's germline CDR1 is SQVTM and CDR2 ANQGSEA. There are 13 residues in the CDR3. The CDR3 spells CSVWTVANYGYTF. The CDR3 DNA follows: TGCAGCGTCTGGACAGTCGCTAACTATGGCTACACCTTC.

This clonotype was counted only a few times. The chain links TRBV20-1 to TRBJ2-7, with D perhaps given as TRBD1 or TRBD2 (5 bases each). CDR3 length equals 13 residues. CDR1 DFQATT and CDR2 SNEGSKA come from the germline V gene (reference sequence). With 5 bases removed from V and 2 bases from J, the gap between germline ends came to 13 bases. The CDR3 DNA reads TGCAGTGCTCTCAGCGGACATACCTACGAGCAGTACTTC. Residues: CSALSGHTYEQYF.